A single sample gave rise to the 21 T cell receptor beta chains below, sequenced in a study of CD8 T cells in ankylosing spondylitis. TCRdb fed the 5' RACE reads into MiXCR, producing one record per CDR3 protein. The sample comprises about 250,000 distinct CDR3 sequences, roughly a quarter of which are singletons, and over 0.55% rests with the top ten. What was sequenced was blood, either unsorted or a sorted T cell fraction (not recorded which). The receptors derive from a male donor with ankylosing spondylitis or in good health (not recorded which).

This clonotype was seen more than once but under ten times. The chain joins TRBV20-1 to TRBJ2-2, with D perhaps given as TRBD1 or TRBD2 (6 bases each). CDR3 length: 14 residues. Trimming removed 6 bases from V and 4 bases from J, with 15 bases in between. Germline-derived CDR1 and CDR2 are DFQATT and SNEGSKA (reference sequence). Here the CDR3 DNA reads TGCAGTGCCAGGCGGGACACTTCCACCGGGGAGCTGTTTTTT. This gives the protein CSARRDTSTGELFF.

This clonotype showed up just a few times. V and J are TRBV3-1 and TRBJ1-6; D gene ambiguous. The CDR3 loop spans 13 amino acids. V was clipped by 4 bases and J by 7 bases, with 8 bases between them. Germline V gene lookup returns CDR1 LGHDT and CDR2 YNNKEL (reference sequence). The CDR3 nucleotides read TGTGCCAGCAGCCTAAGGCCCAATTCACCCCTCCACTTT. It is translated as CASSLRPNSPLHF. Looking up the rest from reference TRBV3-1 and TRBJ1-6 gives the full variable domain: DTAVSQTPKYLVTQMGNDKSIKCEQNLGHDTMYWYKQDSKKFLKIMFSYNNKELIINETVPNRFSPKSPDKAHLNLHINSLELGDSAVYFCASSLRPNSPLHFGNGTRLTVT.

The chain joins TRBV29-1 to TRBJ2-3, with TRBD2 matching 7 bases. The germline CDR1 and CDR2 sequences are SQVTM and ANQGSEA. With V trimmed by 3 bases and J by 5 bases, 17 bases remained unmatched. This CDR3 region has 17 residues. CDR3 amino acids: CSVDGEGSGVVVDTQYF. The CDR3 coding sequence is TGCAGCGTTGATGGTGAGGGGAGCGGGGTTGTTGTAGATACGCAGTATTTT.

Many counts were recorded for this clonotype. The V and J genes are TRBV6-1 and TRBJ1-2; D is unclear. This CDR3 has 13 amino acids. Germline V gives CDR1 MNHNS, CDR2 SASEGT. The ends were cut back, 5 bases at V and 7 bases at J, with 14 bases in the middle. The CDR3 reads CASSMEGLVGYTF. The CDR3 DNA is TGTGCCAGCAGTATGGAGGGATTAGTTGGCTACACCTTC.

This clonotype was recorded at least ten times. The V call is TRBV11-2, the J call TRBJ2-3, with 7 nucleotides matching TRBD2. Losses at the gene ends were 7 bases for V and 5 bases for J; bases not matched to a gene: 12. The CDR3 runs to 15 residues. Germline V lookup: CDR1 SGHAT, CDR2 FQNNGV. Written as DNA, the CDR3 is TGTGCCAGCAACCAACACCGGACGGGAGGAGATACGCAGTATTTT. Amino acids: CASNQHRTGGDTQYF.

This clonotype was seen repeatedly, ten times or more. The genes are TRBV29-1 and TRBJ2-7, with D unclear. Germline V gene sequence: CDR1 SQVTM, CDR2 ANQGSEA. The CDR3 is 13 amino acids. V lost 4 bases to trimming and J lost 2 bases, with 12 bases between them. CDR3 amino acids: CSVVGTDPYEQYF. CDR3 coding DNA: TGCAGCGTTGTTGGCACGGATCCCTACGAGCAGTACTTC.

The chain is built from TRBV25-1 and TRBJ1-4, with unresolved D. CDR3 length: 10 residues. Germline CDR1 MGHDK, CDR2 SYGVNS. Trimming left V 6 bases short and J 8 bases short, with 4 bases between. The CDR3 loop reads CASRGEKLFF. CDR3 nucleotide sequence: TGTGCCAGCAGGGGGGAAAAACTGTTTTTT.

A single count supports this clonotype. The rearrangement uses TRBV2 and TRBJ1-2; D call uncertain. The V gene's germline CDR1 is SNHLY and CDR2 FYNNEI. V was shortened by 8 bases and J by 4 bases, with 11 bases between the two germline ends. This CDR3 is built from 12 residues. The CDR3 spells CASPRMVYGYTF. In nucleotides, the CDR3 is TGTGCCAGCCCGAGGATGGTCTATGGCTACACCTTC.

This chain connects TRBV5-5 to TRBJ1-5; D not resolved. Trimming left V 1 base short and J 1 base short, with 6 bases between. Germline V gene data show CDR1 as SGHKS and CDR2 as YYEKEE (reference sequence). The CDR3 totals 14 residues. CDR3 in DNA: TGTGCCAGCAGCTTGTTGTACAGCAATCAGCCCCAGCATTTT. Its protein product is CASSLLYSNQPQHF.

This clonotype has at least ten counts. V usage is TRBV20-1 and J usage is TRBJ2-2; possibly TRBD2 for D (5 bases). CDR1 is DFQATT and CDR2 is SNEGSKA in the germline V gene (reference sequence). This CDR3 has 16 amino acids. Trimming pared 0 bases from V and 6 bases from J, leaving 17 bases between. CDR3 nucleotides: TGCAGTGCTAGAGATCGGGCTAGCAGCGGCCCCGGGGAGCTGTTTTTT. Translation gives CSARDRASSGPGELFF.

This chain links TRBV24-1 with TRBJ2-5; 10 bases line up with TRBD1. CDR3 length: 15 amino acids. V lost 3 bases and J lost 4; bases outside the gene matches: 4. Germline CDR1 KGHDR, CDR2 SFDVKD. CDR3 nucleotides: TGTGCCACCAGTGATGGGAGGACAGGGGGAGAGACCCAGTACTTC. Translated, it gives CATSDGRTGGETQYF.

This clonotype was recorded many times. The V gene is TRBV20-1, the J gene TRBJ2-6; D remains unclear. This CDR3 has 14 residues. V dropped 6 bases and J dropped 0 bases, with 9 bases sitting between them. CDR1 is DFQATT, CDR2 SNEGSKA, per germline (reference sequence). In nucleotides, the CDR3 is TGCAGTGCCCCGATGACCTCTGGGGCCAACGTCCTGACTTTC. This encodes CSAPMTSGANVLTF.

This clonotype was recorded a few times. CDR3 nucleotides: TGCAGTGCTTGGCAGATTAATTCACCCCTCCACTTT. Protein sequence: CSAWQINSPLHF. The chain recombines TRBV20-1 with TRBJ1-6; D gene unclear. CDR3 length: 12 residues. Germline CDR1 and CDR2: DFQATT and SNEGSKA (reference sequence). The V gene lost 5 bases and the J gene lost 6 bases, with 8 bases spanning the gap.

The CDR3 reads CATSDTQGTQYF. The CDR3 region has the DNA TGTGCCACCAGTGATACCCAGGGTACGCAGTATTTT. The chain couples TRBV24-1 to TRBJ2-3, with D possibly being TRBD1 (5 bases). Germline CDR1 and CDR2: KGHDR and SFDVKD. Deletions cut 3 bases from V and 8 bases from J, with 8 bases between. The CDR3 runs 12 residues.

The J gene is TRBJ1-1, the V gene TRBV29-1; D remains unclear. Germline CDR1 is SQVTM and CDR2 is ANQGSEA. The V and J ends lost 3 bases and 8 bases respectively, with 1 base between them. This CDR3 is built from 8 residues. CDR3 sequence (DNA): TGCAGCGTTGAGGAAGCTTTCTTT. Its translation: CSVEEAFF. The variable domain in full, with the rest retrieved from reference TRBV29-1 and TRBJ1-1, is SAVISQKPSRDICQRGTSLTIQCQVDSQVTMMFWYRQQPGQSLTLIATANQGSEATYESGFVIDKFPISRPNLTFSTLTVSNMSPEDSSIYLCSVEEAFFGQGTRLTVV.

Many counts were recorded for this clonotype. This sequence joins TRBV29-1 and TRBJ1-1; D is ambiguous. CDR1 and CDR2 from the germline V gene are SQVTM and ANQGSEA. V shed 4 bases and J shed 0 bases, with 9 bases lying between them. CDR3 size: 13 residues. DNA for the CDR3: TGCAGCGTTGGAGGCAGAATGAACACTGAAGCTTTCTTT. Translated, it gives CSVGGRMNTEAFF.

A single count supports this clonotype. The chain carries TRBV15 and TRBJ2-3; the match to TRBD1 covers 8 bases. V shed 2 bases, J shed 4 bases, and the junction held 11 bases outside the gene matches. The CDR3 runs 17 residues. Germline lookup yields CDR1 LNHNV and CDR2 YYDKDF (reference sequence). CDR3 loop: CATSRSDGTGLADTQYF. The CDR3 DNA follows: TGTGCCACCAGCAGATCCGATGGGACAGGCCTTGCAGATACGCAGTATTTT.

The chain employs TRBV20-1 and TRBJ2-7; D uncertain. The germline V and J ends were trimmed by 3 bases and 5 bases, with 8 bases remaining between them. This CDR3 region has 11 residues. Looked up from germline, CDR1 is DFQATT and CDR2 is SNEGSKA (reference sequence). CDR3 nucleotide sequence: TGCAGTGCTAGCATCGAGCACGAGCAGTACTTC. Translating gives CSASIEHEQYF.

The chain is built from TRBV20-1 and TRBJ1-2; 8 nucleotides match TRBD1. The CDR3 consists of 13 residues. J gave up 6 bases and V 4 bases, and 7 bases lay outside the gene matches. The germline gives CDR1 DFQATT, CDR2 SNEGSKA (reference sequence). The CDR3 nucleotides read TGCAGTGCTAAGCCGGGACAGGTACATGGCTACACCTTC. Its protein is CSAKPGQVHGYTF.

In DNA form, the CDR3 reads TGCGCCAGCACTTCCCCCCGGGGGACAGGGGGCGCAGATACGCAGTATTTT. Its protein is CASTSPRGTGGADTQYF. V and J are TRBV5-1 and TRBJ2-3, with TRBD1 matching over 12 bases. Germline lookup yields CDR1 SGHRS and CDR2 YFSETQ. This CDR3 has 17 amino acids. The trim removed 6 bases at V and 4 bases at J, leaving 12 bases unmatched. The variable domain in full, with the rest retrieved from reference TRBV5-1 and TRBJ2-3, is KAGVTQTPRYLIKTRGQQVTLSCSPISGHRSVSWYQQTPGQGLQFLFEYFSETQRNKGNFPGRFSGRQFSNSRSEMNVSTLELGDSALYLCASTSPRGTGGADTQYFGPGTRLTVL.

In its sample, this clonotype was seen a few times. This chain joins TRBV11-2 and TRBJ2-1; no definite D call. Looked up from germline, CDR1 is SGHAT and CDR2 is FQNNGV. The V and J ends lost 2 bases and 3 bases respectively, with 14 bases between them. The CDR3 extends over 16 amino acids. The CDR3: CASSLRVTQIYNEQFF. In DNA, the CDR3 is TGTGCCAGCAGCTTAAGGGTCACGCAGATCTACAATGAGCAGTTCTTC.